The 20 T cell receptor beta chains presented below share a single source sample, sequenced in a study of T cells after yellow fever vaccination. One entry per CDR3 protein results from TCRdb running MiXCR on the 5' RACE reads. This sample yields about 230,000 distinct CDR3 sequences, of which around 6.7% are seen a single time; around 1.1% belongs to the top ten. The input for sequencing was CD4+ T cells sorted from PBMCs, taken on the day of the yellow fever booster vaccination. The receptors here all came from a man between 25 and 39 years old who received the YFV17D yellow fever vaccine.

In this sample, this clonotype turned up many times. The chain links TRBV20-1 to TRBJ2-1, with TRBD2 matching 7 bases. The CDR3 consists of 15 residues. The J segment lost 7 bases and the V segment lost 5 bases, leaving 14 bases of the junction unmatched. The V gene's germline CDR1 is DFQATT and CDR2 SNEGSKA (reference sequence). The CDR3 reads CSALSTSIKGNEQFF. The CDR3 DNA reads as TGCAGTGCTCTTTCGACTAGCATCAAGGGGAATGAGCAGTTCTTC.

V and J are TRBV15 and TRBJ1-4; D call uncertain. This CDR3 is built from 13 residues. Per the germline V gene, CDR1 is LNHNV and CDR2 is YYDKDF (reference sequence). V was trimmed by 3 bases and J by 7 bases, leaving 9 bases between them. The CDR3 loop reads CATSSAPGEKLFF. In nucleotides, the CDR3 is TGTGCCACCAGCAGCGCTCCCGGTGAAAAACTGTTTTTT.

This clonotype was recorded a few times. The rearrangement joins TRBV20-1 to TRBJ2-7; D not resolved. Germline V CDR1 and CDR2: DFQATT, SNEGSKA (reference sequence). Trimming left V 3 bases short and J 0 bases short, with 18 bases between. The CDR3 is 16 amino acids. The CDR3 here is CSASAVGKYNSYEQYF. The CDR3 coding sequence is TGCAGTGCTAGCGCCGTCGGAAAGTACAACTCCTACGAGCAGTACTTC.

V gene TRBV18 combines with J gene TRBJ2-1; no firm D call. V gave up 6 bases and J gave up 6 bases, with 18 bases separating them. This CDR3 spans 15 amino acids. CDR1 is KGHSH, CDR2 LQKENI, per germline. The chain's CDR3 is CASSPRASPGNEQFF. The DNA of the CDR3 is TGTGCCAGCTCGCCCCGGGCCTCACCGGGCAATGAGCAGTTCTTC.

The chain has TRBV20-1 and TRBJ2-2; no reliable D call. V lost 1 base and J lost 6, with 9 bases in between. Germline-derived CDR1 and CDR2 are DFQATT and SNEGSKA (reference sequence). The CDR3 length is 13 residues. The CDR3 DNA reads as TGCAGTGCTAGAGTTAATCTCCCCGGGGAGCTGTTTTTT. Residues: CSARVNLPGELFF.

V gene TRBV19 combines with J gene TRBJ2-1, with unresolved D. The germline V gene has CDR1 LNHDA and CDR2 SQIVND (reference sequence). The CDR3 is made up of 13 amino acids. The germline V and J ends were trimmed by 3 bases and 5 bases, with 8 bases remaining between them. The CDR3 region is CASSMGNNNEQFF. The CDR3 nucleotides are TGTGCCAGTAGTATGGGAAACAACAATGAGCAGTTCTTC. Using reference TRBV19 and TRBJ2-1 for the parts outside the CDR3, the full variable domain is DGGITQSPKYLFRKEGQNVTLSCEQNLNHDAMYWYRQDPGQGLRLIYYSQIVNDFQKGDIAEGYSVSREKKESFPLTVTSAQKNPTAFYLCASSMGNNNEQFFGPGTRLTVL.

This clonotype was observed at least ten times. The chain has TRBV27 and TRBJ2-7, with 7 positions matching TRBD1. The germline V gene encodes CDR1 MNHEY and CDR2 SMNVEV (reference sequence). The V gene end was trimmed by 5 bases and the J gene end by 6 bases; junction bases not matched to a gene: 10. The CDR3 runs to 14 residues. Here the CDR3 DNA reads TGTGCCAGCAGTCCGGCAGGGGGACGTCGCGAGCAGTACTTC. The encoded protein is CASSPAGGRREQYF.

Only a few counts were recorded for this clonotype. The genes are TRBV5-1 and TRBJ1-1, with D maybe TRBD1 (6 bases). The germline CDR1 and CDR2 sequences are SGHRS and YFSETQ. The V gene lost 0 bases and the J gene lost 5 bases, with 14 bases spanning the gap. The CDR3 length is 15 residues. Here the CDR3 reads CASSLVRTVGTEAFF. As DNA, the CDR3 is TGCGCCAGCAGCTTGGTGAGGACAGTAGGGACTGAAGCTTTCTTT.

Only a few counts were recorded for this clonotype. The chain is built from TRBV20-1 and TRBJ1-1; 9 bases map to TRBD1. CDR1 is DFQATT and CDR2 is SNEGSKA in the germline V gene (reference sequence). With 3 bases clipped from V and 1 base from J, the junction kept 3 bases outside the gene matches. The CDR3 totals 14 residues. The CDR3 coding sequence is TGCAGTGCTAGGGGGGGACAGGGGAACACTGAAGCTTTCTTT. Translation gives CSARGGQGNTEAFF.

This clonotype was seen repeatedly, ten times or more. The gene calls are TRBV5-1 and TRBJ1-1; maybe TRBD1 (6 bases). V was clipped by 3 bases and J by 2 bases, with 11 bases between them. Germline CDR1 is SGHRS and CDR2 is YFSETQ. This CDR3 region has 14 residues. The CDR3 protein is CASSSTGTNTEAFF. As DNA, the CDR3 is TGCGCCAGCAGCTCGACAGGTACCAACACTGAAGCTTTCTTT.

This clonotype was detected a few times. The chain uses TRBV30 and TRBJ1-1; no reliable D call. This CDR3 is 11 amino acids long. Trimming removed 1 base at V and 5 bases at J, with 5 bases between. The germline V gene has CDR1 GTSNPN and CDR2 SVGIG (reference sequence). In DNA form, the CDR3 reads TGTGCCTGGAGTGGGTTGACTGAAGCTTTCTTT. This encodes CAWSGLTEAFF.

This clonotype was detected ten times or more. The chain has TRBV29-1 and TRBJ2-7; D is unresolved. Germline V lookup: CDR1 SQVTM, CDR2 ANQGSEA. This CDR3 has 11 amino acids. The V end lost 6 bases, the J end lost 1 base, and 7 bases lay between the germline ends. CDR3 in DNA: TGCAGCGTGAGGCTTTCCTACGAGCAGTACTTC. Translating gives CSVRLSYEQYF.

This clonotype was observed at least ten times. The chain has TRBV29-1 and TRBJ2-5; TRBD2 aligns across 7 bases. Germline CDR1 reads SQVTM; CDR2 reads ANQGSEA. Unmatched junction bases numbered 4, after V lost 6 bases and J lost 0 bases. The CDR3 runs to 13 residues. In nucleotides, the CDR3 is TGCAGCGTACTGGGACTAAACCAAGAGACCCAGTACTTC. Translation gives CSVLGLNQETQYF.

In its sample, this clonotype was seen many times. As DNA, the CDR3 is TGCGCCAGCAGGTCCGGGGGGCTGCGGGAGACCCAGTACTTC. The encoded protein is CASRSGGLRETQYF. This chain joins TRBV5-1 and TRBJ2-5; a possible D gene is TRBD2 (7 bases). Deletions cut 5 bases from V and 5 bases from J, with 16 bases between. The germline V gene has CDR1 SGHRS and CDR2 YFSETQ. CDR3 length: 14 residues.

This chain joins TRBV9 and TRBJ1-3; D is undetermined. V was cut by 0 bases and J by 1 base, with 11 bases left in between. The CDR3 is 16 residues long. Germline V gene data show CDR1 as SGDLS and CDR2 as YYNGEE. The chain's CDR3 is CASSVVGSWSGNTIYF. The CDR3 nucleotides are TGTGCCAGCAGCGTAGTTGGCAGCTGGTCTGGAAACACCATATATTTT.

This clonotype appeared many times. V is TRBV7-2 and J is TRBJ2-7; D gene ambiguous. The CDR3 is 12 residues long. From germline, CDR1 is SGHTA and CDR2 FQGNSA. Trimming cost V 2 bases and J 7 bases, with 9 bases left between them. In DNA form, the CDR3 reads TGTGCCAGCAGCTTAAGTCCCTGGGAGCAGTACTTC. Translation: CASSLSPWEQYF.

This clonotype was found many times. The rearrangement joins TRBV20-1 to TRBJ2-3; 9 nucleotides line up with TRBD2. Germline V gene lookup returns CDR1 DFQATT and CDR2 SNEGSKA (reference sequence). Trimming took 3 bases from V and 3 from J; bases not matched to a gene: 4. This CDR3 is 14 amino acids long. For the CDR3, the DNA is TGCAGTGCTAGGGTAGCGGGAGCAACAGATACGCAGTATTTT. This encodes CSARVAGATDTQYF.

This clonotype was detected many times. The CDR3 nucleotides read TGTGCCAGCAGCCCTCGGTTGAGGGGGAGCTCCTACAATGAGCAGTTCTTC. Protein product: CASSPRLRGSSYNEQFF. The chain has TRBV7-9 and TRBJ2-1, with a weak D call TRBD1 (6 bases). Deletions cut 5 bases from V and 0 bases from J, with 17 bases between. Per the germline V gene, CDR1 is SEHNR and CDR2 is FQNEAQ (reference sequence). The CDR3 consists of 17 residues.

This clonotype occurred a few times. V gene TRBV20-1 combines with J gene TRBJ2-3, with 12 bases matching TRBD2. The J segment lost 0 bases and the V segment lost 8 bases, leaving 9 bases of the junction unmatched. The CDR3 covers 16 residues. The V gene's germline CDR1 is DFQATT and CDR2 SNEGSKA (reference sequence). CDR3 DNA sequence: TGCAGTATAGGGCTAGCGGGAGGGCCTAGCACAGATACGCAGTATTTT. Protein sequence: CSIGLAGGPSTDTQYF.

The rearrangement links TRBV3-1 to TRBJ1-1, with 7 bases fitting TRBD1. Germline lookup yields CDR1 LGHDT and CDR2 YNNKEL (reference sequence). There are 17 residues in the CDR3. CDR3 nucleotide sequence: TGTACCATCAGCTCCAGGGGGGGGGCTGGGATGGTCACTGAAGCTTTCTTT. This sequence encodes CTISSRGGAGMVTEAFF.